This T cell receptor (beta chain) was recorded in a study of T cell responses to AZD1222 COVID-19 vaccine. Study-wide results and caveats: Baseline serostatus was positive in only a handful of AZD1222 recipients. Repertoire sampling happened only post peak T cell response. Females made up more of the donors, who were largely white British, and clonal diversity may have come out too low.

Germline V gives CDR1 MDHEN, CDR2 SYDVKM. The CDR3 sequence is 11 residues long. Deletions cut 3 bases from V and 5 bases from J, with 4 bases between. Some clones are missing from TCRdb's copy, which holds only in-frame ones; the method was immunoSEQ multiplex PCR. The sample holds roughly 150,000 clones, roughly 90% seen once. Concerning this clone itself: The antigen is undetermined.

Recipients boosted at about 4 weeks or about 12 weeks are pooled. The TCR sequence derives from an adult who received the AZD1222 COVID-19 vaccine. Sample: peripheral blood, taken 28 days after the second AZD1222 dose. This chain connects TRBV28 to TRBJ1-1; D gene uncertain. The CDR3 region has the DNA TGTGCCAGCAGTTTTAGGACTGAAGCTTTCTTT. Its protein product is CASSFRTEAFF. Combining the CDR3 with reference TRBV28 and TRBJ1-1 gives the whole variable domain DVKVTQSSRYLVKRTGEKVFLECVQDMDHENMFWYRQDPGLGLRLIYFSYDVKMKEKGDIPEGYSVSREKKERFSLILESASTNQTSMYLCASSFRTEAFFGQGTRLTVV.